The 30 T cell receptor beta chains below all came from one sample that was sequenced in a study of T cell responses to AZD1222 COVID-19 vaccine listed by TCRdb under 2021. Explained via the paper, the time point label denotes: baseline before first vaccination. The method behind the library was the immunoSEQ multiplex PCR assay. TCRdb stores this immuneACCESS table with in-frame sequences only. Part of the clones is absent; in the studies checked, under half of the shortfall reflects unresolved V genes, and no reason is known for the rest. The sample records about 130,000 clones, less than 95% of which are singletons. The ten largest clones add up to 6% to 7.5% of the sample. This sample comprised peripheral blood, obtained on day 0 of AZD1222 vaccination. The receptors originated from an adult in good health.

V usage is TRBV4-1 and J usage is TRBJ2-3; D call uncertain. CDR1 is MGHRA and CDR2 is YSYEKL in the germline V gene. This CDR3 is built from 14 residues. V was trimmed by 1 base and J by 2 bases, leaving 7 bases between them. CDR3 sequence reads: CASSQGTFTDTQYF. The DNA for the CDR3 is TGCGCCAGCAGCCAAGGAACCTTCACAGATACGCAGTATTTT.

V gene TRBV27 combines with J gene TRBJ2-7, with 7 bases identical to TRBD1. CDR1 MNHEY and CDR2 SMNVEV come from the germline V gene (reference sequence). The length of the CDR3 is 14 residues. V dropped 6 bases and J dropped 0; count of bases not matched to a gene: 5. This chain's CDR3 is CASSRQGFSYEQYF. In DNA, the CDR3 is TGTGCCAGCAGCCGACAGGGATTCTCCTACGAGCAGTACTTC.

Here the CDR3 DNA reads TGTGCCACCAGCAGGAGGGGAGGAGGGAATCAGCCCCAGCATTTT. Translating it yields CATSRRGGGNQPQHF. This chain connects TRBV15 to TRBJ1-5; D may be TRBD1 (5 bases). V gave up 3 bases and J gave up 4 bases, with 13 bases separating them. This CDR3 spans 15 amino acids. The V gene's germline CDR1 is LNHNV and CDR2 YYDKDF (reference sequence).

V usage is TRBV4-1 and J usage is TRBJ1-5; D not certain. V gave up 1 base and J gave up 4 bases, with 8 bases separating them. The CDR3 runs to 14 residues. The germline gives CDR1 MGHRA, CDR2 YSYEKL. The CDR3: CASSQGLGNQPQHF. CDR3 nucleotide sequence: TGCGCCAGCAGCCAAGGATTGGGGAATCAGCCCCAGCATTTT.

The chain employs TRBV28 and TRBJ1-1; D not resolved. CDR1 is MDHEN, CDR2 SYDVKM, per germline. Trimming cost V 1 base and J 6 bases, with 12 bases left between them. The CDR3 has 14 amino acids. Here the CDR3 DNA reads TGTGCCAGCAGTTTATCTCAGGCTAGGGCTGAAGCTTTCTTT. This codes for CASSLSQARAEAFF.

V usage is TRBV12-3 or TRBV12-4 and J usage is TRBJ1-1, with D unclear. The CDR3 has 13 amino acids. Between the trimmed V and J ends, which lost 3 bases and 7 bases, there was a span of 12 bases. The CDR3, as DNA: TGTGCCAGCAGTTTCGGTCCGGGGAGTGAAGCTTTCTTT. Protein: CASSFGPGSEAFF.

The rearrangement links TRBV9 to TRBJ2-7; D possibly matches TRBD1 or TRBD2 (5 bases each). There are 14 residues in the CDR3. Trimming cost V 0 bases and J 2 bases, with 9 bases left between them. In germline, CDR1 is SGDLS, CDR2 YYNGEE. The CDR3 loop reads CASSVGGVAYEQYF. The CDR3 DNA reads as TGTGCCAGCAGCGTAGGAGGGGTAGCCTACGAGCAGTACTTC. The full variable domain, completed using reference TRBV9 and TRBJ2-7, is DSGVTQTPKHLITATGQRVTLRCSPRSGDLSVYWYQQSLDQGLQFLIQYYNGEERAKGNILERFSAQQFPDLHSELNLSSLELGDSALYFCASSVGGVAYEQYFGPGTRLTVT.

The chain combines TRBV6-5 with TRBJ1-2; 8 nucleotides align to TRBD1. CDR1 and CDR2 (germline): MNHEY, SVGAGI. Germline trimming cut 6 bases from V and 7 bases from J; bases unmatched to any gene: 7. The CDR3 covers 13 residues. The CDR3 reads CASRTGGSGGYTF. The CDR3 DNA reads TGTGCCAGCAGAACAGGGGGTAGTGGTGGCTACACCTTC.

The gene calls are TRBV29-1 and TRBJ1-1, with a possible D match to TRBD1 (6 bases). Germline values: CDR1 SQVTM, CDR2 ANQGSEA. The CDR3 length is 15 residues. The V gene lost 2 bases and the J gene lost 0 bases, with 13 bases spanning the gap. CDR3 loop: CSVERWDTVNTEAFF. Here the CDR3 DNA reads TGCAGCGTTGAACGCTGGGACACCGTGAACACTGAAGCTTTCTTT.

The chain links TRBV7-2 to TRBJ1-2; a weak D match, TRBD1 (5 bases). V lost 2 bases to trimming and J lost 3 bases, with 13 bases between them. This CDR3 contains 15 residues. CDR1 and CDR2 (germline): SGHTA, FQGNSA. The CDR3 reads CASSLSVGVDYGYTF. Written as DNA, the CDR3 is TGTGCCAGCAGCTTAAGTGTAGGGGTGGACTATGGCTACACCTTC.

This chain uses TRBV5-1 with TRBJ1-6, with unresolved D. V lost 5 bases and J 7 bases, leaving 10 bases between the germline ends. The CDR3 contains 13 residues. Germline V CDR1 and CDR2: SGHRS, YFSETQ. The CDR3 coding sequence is TGCGCCAGCAGGTCGGCCACCAATTCACCCCTCCACTTT. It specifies CASRSATNSPLHF.

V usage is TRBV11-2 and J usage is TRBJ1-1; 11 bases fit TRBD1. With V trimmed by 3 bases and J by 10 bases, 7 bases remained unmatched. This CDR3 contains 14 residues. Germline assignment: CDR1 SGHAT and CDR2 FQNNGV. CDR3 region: CASSLAGQGGLAFF. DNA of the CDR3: TGTGCCAGCAGCTTGGCGGGACAGGGGGGGCTAGCTTTCTTT. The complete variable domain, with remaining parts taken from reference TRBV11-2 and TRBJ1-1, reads EAGVAQSPRYKIIEKRQSVAFWCNPISGHATLYWYQQILGQGPKLLIQFQNNGVVDDSQLPKDRFSAERLKGVDSTLKIQPAKLEDSAVYLCASSLAGQGGLAFFGQGTRLTVV.

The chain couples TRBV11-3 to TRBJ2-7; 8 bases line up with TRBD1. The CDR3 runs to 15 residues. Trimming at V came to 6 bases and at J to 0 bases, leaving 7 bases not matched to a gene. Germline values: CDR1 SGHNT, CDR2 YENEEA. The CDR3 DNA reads TGTGCCAGCAGGACGCAGGACAGGGCCTCCTACGAGCAGTACTTC. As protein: CASRTQDRASYEQYF.

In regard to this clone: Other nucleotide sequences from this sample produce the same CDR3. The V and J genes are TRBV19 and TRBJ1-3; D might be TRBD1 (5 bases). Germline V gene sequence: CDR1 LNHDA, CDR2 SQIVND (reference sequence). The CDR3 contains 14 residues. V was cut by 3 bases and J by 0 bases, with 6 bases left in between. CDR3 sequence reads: CASSIDSSGNTIYF. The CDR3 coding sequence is TGTGCCAGTAGTATTGACAGCTCTGGAAACACCATATATTTT. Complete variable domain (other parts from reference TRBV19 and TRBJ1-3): DGGITQSPKYLFRKEGQNVTLSCEQNLNHDAMYWYRQDPGQGLRLIYYSQIVNDFQKGDIAEGYSVSREKKESFPLTVTSAQKNPTAFYLCASSIDSSGNTIYFGEGSWLTVV.

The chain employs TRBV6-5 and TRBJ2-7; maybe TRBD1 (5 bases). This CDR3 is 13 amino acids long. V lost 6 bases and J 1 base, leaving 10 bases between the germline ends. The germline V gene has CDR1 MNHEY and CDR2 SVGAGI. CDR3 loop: CASRSGNSYEQYF. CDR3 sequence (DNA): TGTGCCAGCAGGTCAGGGAATTCCTACGAGCAGTACTTC.

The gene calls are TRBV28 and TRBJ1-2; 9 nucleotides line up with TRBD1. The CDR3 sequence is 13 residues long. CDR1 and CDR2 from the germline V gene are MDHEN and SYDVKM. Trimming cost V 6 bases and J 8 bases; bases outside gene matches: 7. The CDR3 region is CASSYTGGIGYTF. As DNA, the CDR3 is TGTGCCAGCAGCTACACAGGGGGCATCGGCTACACCTTC.

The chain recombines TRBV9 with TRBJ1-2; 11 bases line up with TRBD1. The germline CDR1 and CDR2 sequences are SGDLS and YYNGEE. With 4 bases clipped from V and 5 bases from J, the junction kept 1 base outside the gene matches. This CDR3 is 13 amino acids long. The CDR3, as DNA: TGTGCCAGCAGCCGGGACAGGGGGTATGGCTACACCTTC. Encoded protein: CASSRDRGYGYTF.

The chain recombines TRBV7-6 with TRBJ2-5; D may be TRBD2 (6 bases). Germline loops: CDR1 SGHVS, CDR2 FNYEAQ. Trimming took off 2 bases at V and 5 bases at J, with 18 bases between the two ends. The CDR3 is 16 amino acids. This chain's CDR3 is CASSLSRGLTGETQYF. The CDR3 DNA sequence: TGTGCCAGCAGCTTATCCCGAGGACTAACCGGGGAGACCCAGTACTTC.

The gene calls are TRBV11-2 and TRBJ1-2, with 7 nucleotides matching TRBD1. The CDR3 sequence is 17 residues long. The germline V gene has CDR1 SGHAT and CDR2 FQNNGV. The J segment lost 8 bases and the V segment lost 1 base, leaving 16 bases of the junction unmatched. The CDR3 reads CASSLAGVVRGSSGYTF. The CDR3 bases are TGTGCCAGCAGCTTAGCAGGGGTGGTCAGGGGGTCCTCCGGCTACACCTTC. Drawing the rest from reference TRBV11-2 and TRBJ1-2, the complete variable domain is EAGVAQSPRYKIIEKRQSVAFWCNPISGHATLYWYQQILGQGPKLLIQFQNNGVVDDSQLPKDRFSAERLKGVDSTLKIQPAKLEDSAVYLCASSLAGVVRGSSGYTFGSGTRLTVV.

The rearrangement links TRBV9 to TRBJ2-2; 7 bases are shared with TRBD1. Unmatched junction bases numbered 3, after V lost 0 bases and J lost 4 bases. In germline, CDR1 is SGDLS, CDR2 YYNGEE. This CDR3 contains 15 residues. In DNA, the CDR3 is TGTGCCAGCAGCGTAGGTGGGACAGCCACCGGGGAGCTGTTTTTT. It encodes CASSVGGTATGELFF.

The CDR3 sequence is CASSPRDRGHGYTF. The CDR3, as DNA: TGTGCCAGCAGTCCCCGGGACAGGGGACATGGCTACACCTTC. The chain joins TRBV27 to TRBJ1-2; the match to TRBD1 covers 10 bases. Trimming at V came to 5 bases and at J to 6 bases, leaving 6 bases not matched to a gene. Germline-derived CDR1 and CDR2 are MNHEY and SMNVEV (reference sequence). This CDR3 spans 14 amino acids.

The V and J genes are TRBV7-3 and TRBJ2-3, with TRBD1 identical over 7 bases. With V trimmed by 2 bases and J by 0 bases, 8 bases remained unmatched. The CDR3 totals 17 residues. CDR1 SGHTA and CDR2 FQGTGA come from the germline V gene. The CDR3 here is CASSLAPTGISTDTQYF. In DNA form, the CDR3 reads TGTGCCAGCAGCTTAGCCCCGACAGGGATTAGCACAGATACGCAGTATTTT.

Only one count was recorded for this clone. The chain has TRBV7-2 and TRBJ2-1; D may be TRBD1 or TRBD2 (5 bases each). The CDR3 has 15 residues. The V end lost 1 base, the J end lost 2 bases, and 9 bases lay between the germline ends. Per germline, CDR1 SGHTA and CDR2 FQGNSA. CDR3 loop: CASSLGRGPYNEQFF. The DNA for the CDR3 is TGTGCCAGCAGCTTAGGTCGGGGCCCCTACAATGAGCAGTTCTTC.

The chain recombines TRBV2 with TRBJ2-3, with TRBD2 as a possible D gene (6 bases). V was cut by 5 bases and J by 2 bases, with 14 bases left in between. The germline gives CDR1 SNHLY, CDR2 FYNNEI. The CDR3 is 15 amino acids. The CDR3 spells CASSRPAGNTDTQYF. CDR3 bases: TGTGCCAGCAGTCGACCGGCGGGGAACACAGATACGCAGTATTTT.

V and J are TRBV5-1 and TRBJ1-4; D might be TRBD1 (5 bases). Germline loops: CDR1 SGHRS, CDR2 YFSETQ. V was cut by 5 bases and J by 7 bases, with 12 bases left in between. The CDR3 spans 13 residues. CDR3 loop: CASRFRVGEKLFF. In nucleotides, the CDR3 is TGCGCCAGCAGATTCAGGGTCGGTGAAAAACTGTTTTTT.

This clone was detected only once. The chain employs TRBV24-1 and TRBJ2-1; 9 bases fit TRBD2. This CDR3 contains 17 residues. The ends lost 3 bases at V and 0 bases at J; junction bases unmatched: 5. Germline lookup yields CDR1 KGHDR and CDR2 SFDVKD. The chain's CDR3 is CATSDLAGTSSYNEQFF. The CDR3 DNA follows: TGTGCCACCAGTGATCTAGCGGGGACAAGCTCCTACAATGAGCAGTTCTTC.

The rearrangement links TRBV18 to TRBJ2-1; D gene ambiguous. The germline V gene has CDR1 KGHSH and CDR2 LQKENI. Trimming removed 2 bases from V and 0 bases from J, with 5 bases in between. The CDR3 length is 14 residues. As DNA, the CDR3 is TGTGCCAGCTCACCATTGAGCTCCTACAATGAGCAGTTCTTC. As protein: CASSPLSSYNEQFF.

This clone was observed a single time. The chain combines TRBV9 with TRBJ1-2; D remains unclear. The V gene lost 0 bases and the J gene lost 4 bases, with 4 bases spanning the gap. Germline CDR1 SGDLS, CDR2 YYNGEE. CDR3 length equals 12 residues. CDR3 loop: CASSVGPYGYTF. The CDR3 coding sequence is TGTGCCAGCAGCGTAGGTCCCTATGGCTACACCTTC.

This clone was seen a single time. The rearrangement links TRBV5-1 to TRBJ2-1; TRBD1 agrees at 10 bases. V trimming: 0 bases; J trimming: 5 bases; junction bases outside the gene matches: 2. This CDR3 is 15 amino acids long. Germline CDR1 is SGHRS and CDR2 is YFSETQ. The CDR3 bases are TGCGCCAGCAGCTTGGCGGGACAGGGGAACAATGAGCAGTTCTTC. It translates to CASSLAGQGNNEQFF. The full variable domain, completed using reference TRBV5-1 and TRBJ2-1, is KAGVTQTPRYLIKTRGQQVTLSCSPISGHRSVSWYQQTPGQGLQFLFEYFSETQRNKGNFPGRFSGRQFSNSRSEMNVSTLELGDSALYLCASSLAGQGNNEQFFGPGTRLTVL.

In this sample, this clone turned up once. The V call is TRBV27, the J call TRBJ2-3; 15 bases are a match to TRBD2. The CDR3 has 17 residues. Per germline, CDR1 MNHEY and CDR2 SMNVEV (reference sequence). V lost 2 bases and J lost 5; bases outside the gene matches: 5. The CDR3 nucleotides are TGTGCCAGCAGTTTACTGGGACTAGCGGGGGGCGGAGATACGCAGTATTTT. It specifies CASSLLGLAGGGDTQYF.